These T cell receptor beta chains were read from a single sample in a study of T cells after yellow fever vaccination. MiXCR, run by TCRdb on the 5' RACE reads, gives a single entry per CDR3 protein. The sample shows 110,000 or so distinct CDR3 sequences, approximately 7.1% of them seen only once. This sample comprised CD4+ T cells sorted from PBMCs, obtained 45 days after the first yellow fever vaccination. These receptors were taken from a young man who received the YFV17D yellow fever vaccine. Each CDR3 is given with its conserved first and last residue. A D gene is named only where the DNA matches it firmly. The size of a clone is reported for some rows only, either as once, few or many, or as a class for expanded clones.

clone_size	j_call	v_call	d_call	cdr3_nt	cdr3_aa
few	TRBJ2-5	TRBV20-1	TRBD1	TGCAGTGCTAGTGTGCTACCGGGACAGATAGACCAAGAGACCCAGTACTTC	CSASVLPGQIDQETQYF
many	TRBJ2-5	TRBV4-3	TRBD2	TGCGCCAGCAGCCAGAATAGCGGGGCCATCCAAGAGACCCAGTACTTC	CASSQNSGAIQETQYF
many	TRBJ1-2	TRBV24-1	NA	TGTGCCACCAGTGATTTGCACGGGGGGGACGAGAGAGGCTACACCTTC	CATSDLHGGDERGYTF
NA	TRBJ1-1	TRBV11-2	NA	TGTGCCAGCAGCCTTCGGTATGGCACTGAAGCTTTCTTT	CASSLRYGTEAFF
many	TRBJ1-5	TRBV19	NA	TGTGCCAGTAGTATAGGGGAGTACGGAGTGGGCTTTAGGGGCAATCAGCCCCAGCATTTT	CASSIGEYGVGFRGNQPQHF
many	TRBJ1-1	TRBV5-6	NA	TGTGCCAGCAGACGTGAAGCTTTCTTT	CASRREAFF
many	TRBJ2-3	TRBV6-2/TRBV6-3	NA	TGTGCCAGCAGGGAGAGCACAGATACGCAGTATTTT	CASRESTDTQYF
NA	TRBJ2-5	TRBV5-1	TRBD1	TGCGCCAGCAGTAAAACAGGGGAAGAGACCCAGTACTTC	CASSKTGEETQYF
NA	TRBJ2-2	TRBV5-1	NA	TGCGCCAGCAGGCCAGGGGCAGTAAACACCGGGGAGCTGTTTTTT	CASRPGAVNTGELFF
many	TRBJ1-6	TRBV10-3	TRBD1	TGTGCCATCAGTGGATCGACAGGGTGGGGATCACCCCTCCACTTT	CAISGSTGWGSPLHF
many	TRBJ2-1	TRBV7-2	NA	TGTGCCAGCAGCTCAGCAGGGCACCATGAGCAGTTCTTC	CASSSAGHHEQFF
NA	TRBJ2-1	TRBV5-4	TRBD2	TGTGCCAGCAGCTTAGTCCCGGGGGGCTCCTACAATGAGCAGTTCTTC	CASSLVPGGSYNEQFF
NA	TRBJ2-5	TRBV24-1	NA	TGTGCCACCAGTGATTTCGCTAGCCAAGAGACCCAGTACTTC	CATSDFASQETQYF
many	TRBJ1-5	TRBV6-2/TRBV6-3	NA	TGTGCCAGCAGTGAGCCCCTCTCCTTCAATCAGCCCCAGCATTTT	CASSEPLSFNQPQHF
many	TRBJ2-5	TRBV12-3/TRBV12-4	TRBD1	TGTGCCAGCAGCCCAGGACAGGGGGAAGAGACCCAGTACTTC	CASSPGQGEETQYF
many	TRBJ2-3	TRBV20-1	TRBD2	TGCAGTGCTAGGGCTAGCGGGGGCCCTGTCCCATACACAGATACGCAGTATTTT	CSARASGGPVPYTDTQYF
many	TRBJ2-4	TRBV6-5	TRBD1	TGTGCCAGCAGTTACGGACACGGACAGGGAAGGGCCAAAAACATTCAGTACTTC	CASSYGHGQGRAKNIQYF
many	TRBJ2-5	TRBV5-6	NA	TGTGCCAGCAGCTTGGACATGGTTAAGACCCAGTACTTC	CASSLDMVKTQYF
many	TRBJ2-3	TRBV18	NA	TGTGCCAGCTCACCACCGTCAGGAACAGATACGCAGTATTTT	CASSPPSGTDTQYF
many	TRBJ1-5	TRBV18	NA	TGTGCCAGCTCACCACCGGGAGGGGTGGGGAATCAGCCCCAGCATTTT	CASSPPGGVGNQPQHF
many	TRBJ2-3	TRBV7-3	NA	TGTGCCAGCAGCCCCCGCAGGGGCACAGATACGCAGTATTTT	CASSPRRGTDTQYF
NA	TRBJ1-1	TRBV12-3/TRBV12-4	TRBD1	TGTGCCAGCAGTCCGACTGGGCAGGGGGGCGACACTGAAGCTTTCTTT	CASSPTGQGGDTEAFF
many	TRBJ2-1	TRBV12-3/TRBV12-4	TRBD1	TGTGCCAGCGCACATTGGGACAGGGCCTACAATGAGCAGTTCTTC	CASAHWDRAYNEQFF
many	TRBJ2-4	TRBV12-3/TRBV12-4	TRBD2	TGTGCCAGCAGGTTCGCTAGCGGGGCTGGCATTCAGTACTTC	CASRFASGAGIQYF
many	TRBJ2-7	TRBV7-9	TRBD1	TGTGCCAGCAGCGCTGGGACAGGGGACTACGAGCAGTACTTC	CASSAGTGDYEQYF
many	TRBJ2-1	TRBV5-1	NA	TGCGCCAGCAGCTTGGGGCCTACCGATGAGCAGTTCTTC	CASSLGPTDEQFF
many	TRBJ2-5	TRBV10-3	NA	TGTGCTGGGGGGCGAGGGGAGACCCAGTACTTC	CAGGRGETQYF
many	TRBJ2-2	TRBV12-3/TRBV12-4	NA	TGTGCCAGCAGACCAGGTCTGGAGACCGGGGAGCTGTTTTTT	CASRPGLETGELFF
many	TRBJ2-3	TRBV4-3	NA	TGCGCCAGCAGCCAAGATCCAGGGACAGATACGCAGTATTTT	CASSQDPGTDTQYF
many	TRBJ2-4	TRBV11-2	TRBD1	TGTGCCAGCAGCGAAACGACAGGGGGCCAGGGCATTCAGTACTTC	CASSETTGGQGIQYF
NA	TRBJ1-6	TRBV9	NA	TGTGCCAGCAGCTTGGACGACAATTCACCCCTCCACTTT	CASSLDDNSPLHF
many	TRBJ2-7	TRBV5-1	TRBD2	TGCGCCAGCAGCTTTAGGTTAGCGGGGGACTACGAGCAGTACTTC	CASSFRLAGDYEQYF
many	TRBJ2-3	TRBV7-2	NA	TGTGCCAGCAGCGTAATAATCTCAGATACGCAGTATTTT	CASSVIISDTQYF
many	TRBJ2-3	TRBV5-5	TRBD2	TGTGCCAGCAGCAAGGGACTAGCGGGGGGCGAAGATACGCAGTATTTT	CASSKGLAGGEDTQYF
NA	TRBJ1-1	TRBV7-2	NA	TGTGCCAGCAGACAACAGGGGAACACTGAAGCTTTCTTT	CASRQQGNTEAFF
many	TRBJ2-5	TRBV5-5	NA	TGTGCCAGCAGCTTGGGGGGGAGAGAGACCCAGTACTTC	CASSLGGRETQYF
many	TRBJ2-1	TRBV5-6	NA	TGTGCCAGCAGCTTGCTGGGACACTACAATGAGCAGTTCTTC	CASSLLGHYNEQFF
many	TRBJ2-5	TRBV3-1	NA	TGTGCCAGCAGCCTTGGAAGGATACAAGAGACCCAGTACTTC	CASSLGRIQETQYF
many	TRBJ2-1	TRBV18	TRBD1	TGTGCCAGCTCACCACCCGGGACAGGGTATGGGAATGAGCAGTTCTTC	CASSPPGTGYGNEQFF
many	TRBJ2-4	TRBV5-5	NA	TGTGCCAGCAGCTTGGGGGGGGTGGCCATTCAGTACTTC	CASSLGGVAIQYF
many	TRBJ2-3	TRBV29-1	NA	TGCAGCGTTGACTCGGGGGCGCACTCCACATATACGCAGTATTTT	CSVDSGAHSTYTQYF
many	TRBJ2-2	TRBV12-3/TRBV12-4	TRBD1	TGTGCCAGCAGTCCACGGACAGGGGGCACCGGGGAGCTGTTTTTT	CASSPRTGGTGELFF
few	TRBJ1-5	TRBV12-3/TRBV12-4	NA	TGTGCCAGCAGTTTATCAGATCCCAATCAGCCCCAGCATTTT	CASSLSDPNQPQHF
many	TRBJ2-1	TRBV5-1	TRBD2	TGCGCCAGCAGCCTTTTGACTAGCGGGGGAGATAATGAGCAGTTCTTC	CASSLLTSGGDNEQFF
many	TRBJ2-4	TRBV20-1	NA	TGCAGTGCTCAGCAGGGCGCCAAAAACATTCAGTACTTC	CSAQQGAKNIQYF
many	TRBJ2-3	TRBV5-5	TRBD2	TGTGCCAGCAGCTCCTTTAGCGGGGGGGCAGATACGCAGTATTTT	CASSSFSGGADTQYF
NA	TRBJ1-6	TRBV18	NA	TGTGCCAGCTCACCATCGGAGGTCCCTGAATCACCCCTCCACTTT	CASSPSEVPESPLHF
many	TRBJ1-3	TRBV6-2/TRBV6-3	TRBD1	TGTGCCAGCAGTCAGGAGCCGGGACAGATATCCCGGTCCAGCTCTGGAAACACCATATATTTT	CASSQEPGQISRSSSGNTIYF
many	TRBJ2-3	TRBV11-3	TRBD2	TGTGCCAGCAGCTTGGGGGGGACAGATACGCAGTATTTT	CASSLGGTDTQYF
many	TRBJ2-7	TRBV12-3/TRBV12-4	NA	TGTGCCAGCAACACAGGACATGCCTCCTACGAGCAGTACTTC	CASNTGHASYEQYF
many	TRBJ1-1	TRBV6-2/TRBV6-3	TRBD1	TGTGCCAGCAGTAAAAATACAGGGGCCCGCCCGAACACTGAAGCTTTCTTT	CASSKNTGARPNTEAFF
many	TRBJ1-2	TRBV20-1	TRBD1	TGCAGTGCTTCTAGGACAGGGGAGCTCTATGGCTACACCTTC	CSASRTGELYGYTF
many	TRBJ1-5	TRBV12-3/TRBV12-4	TRBD1	TGTGCCAGCAGTTTATTGGCAGGGGGCCTGCCCCAGCATTTT	CASSLLAGGLPQHF
many	TRBJ2-2	TRBV20-1	NA	TGCAGTGCTAGAGATCCCAGGAACGGGGAGCTGTTTTTT	CSARDPRNGELFF